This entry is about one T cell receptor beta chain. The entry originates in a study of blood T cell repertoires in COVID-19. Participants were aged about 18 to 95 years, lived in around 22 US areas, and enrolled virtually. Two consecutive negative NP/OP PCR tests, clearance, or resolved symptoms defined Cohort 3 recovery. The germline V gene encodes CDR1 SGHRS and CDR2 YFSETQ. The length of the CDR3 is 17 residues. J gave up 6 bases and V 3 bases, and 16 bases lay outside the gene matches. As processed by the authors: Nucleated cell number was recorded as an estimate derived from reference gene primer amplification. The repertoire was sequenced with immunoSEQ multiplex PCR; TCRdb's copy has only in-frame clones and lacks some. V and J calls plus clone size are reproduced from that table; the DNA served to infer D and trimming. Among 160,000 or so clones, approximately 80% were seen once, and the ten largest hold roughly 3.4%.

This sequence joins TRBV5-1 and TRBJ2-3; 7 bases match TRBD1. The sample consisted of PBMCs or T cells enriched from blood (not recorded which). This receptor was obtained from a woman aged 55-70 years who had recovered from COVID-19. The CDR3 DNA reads TGCGCCAGCAGCTGGATTGGGGGACAGTTGTTGTCCGATACGCAGTATTTT. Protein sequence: CASSWIGGQLLSDTQYF.